Below, one T cell receptor beta chain is given with its context. This record belongs to a study of control samples from healthy donors and cancer patients. Some clones are missing from TCRdb's copy, which holds only in-frame ones; the method was immunoSEQ multiplex PCR. The sample records around 100,000 clones, roughly nine tenths being singletons. Germline V gene sequence: CDR1 SGHTA, CDR2 FQGTGA. The germline V and J ends were trimmed by 2 bases and 1 base, with 11 bases remaining between them. This CDR3 has 16 residues. The receptor comes from a woman in her forties or fifties in good health. The chain has TRBV7-3 and TRBJ2-2; tentative D call: TRBD2 (5 bases). Material: blood. This chain's CDR3 is CASSLVFGKNTGELFF. CDR3 DNA: TGTGCCAGCAGCTTAGTATTCGGGAAGAACACCGGGGAGCTGTTTTTT.